This T cell receptor beta chain originates from a study of blood T cell repertoires in COVID-19. Assay: immunoSEQ multiplex PCR; the TCRdb copy retains only in-frame clones and omits some. The table includes 270,000 or so clones, approximately 90% detected once. Sequencing input: PBMCs or T cells enriched from blood (not recorded which). This TCR derives from a woman aged 40 to 50 with acute COVID-19.

The CDR3: CATSRDRRYQPQHF. The CDR3 bases are TGTGCCACCAGCAGGGACAGGCGGTATCAGCCCCAGCATTTT. This sequence joins TRBV15 and TRBJ1-5; 7 nucleotides line up with TRBD1. The V and J ends lost 3 bases and 5 bases, in that order; junction bases with no gene match: 4. This CDR3 is built from 14 residues. In germline, CDR1 is LNHNV, CDR2 YYDKDF (reference sequence).